The 6 T cell receptor beta chains below all came from one sample that was sequenced in a study of T cells in Graves' hyperthyroidism and ophthalmopathy. The source material, RNA transcripts, was used to amplify TCR beta CDR3 regions. TCR CDR3 underwent first-round RT-PCR with the HTBI primer set. TCRdb fed the multiplex PCR reads into MiXCR, producing one record per CDR3 protein. The sample has hundreds of thousands of distinct CDR3 sequences, around 38% seen once. The source material was blood. These receptors all stem from a man younger than 35 with Graves' hyperthyroidism.

This clonotype came up once. This chain uses TRBV15 with TRBJ1-5; D possibly corresponds to TRBD1 (6 bases). Germline CDR1 is LNHNV and CDR2 is YYDKDF (reference sequence). CDR3 length equals 13 residues. V shed 5 bases and J shed 14 bases, with 19 bases lying between them. The CDR3 DNA reads TGTGCCACCAGCTCGCGGGGGGGGGCGGTCGAGCATTTT. Translated, it gives CATSSRGGAVEHF.

This clonotype was seen a single time. The chain combines TRBV11-2 with TRBJ2-7, with 10 bases that match TRBD2. Looked up from germline, CDR1 is SGHAT and CDR2 is FQNNGV. The CDR3 has 16 amino acids. Germline trimming cut 1 base from V and 7 bases from J; bases unmatched to any gene: 10. The CDR3 spells CASSLGGLAGAREQYF. In DNA form, the CDR3 reads TGTGCCAGCAGCTTAGGAGGGCTAGCGGGGGCCCGTGAGCAGTACTTC.

This clonotype was counted only a few times. The chain carries TRBV2 and TRBJ2-7; D ambiguous. Germline V CDR1 and CDR2: SNHLY, FYNNEI. Trimming removed 10 bases at V and 6 bases at J, with 19 bases between. The CDR3 runs 13 residues. CDR3 sequence: CATRDGVSPEQYF. The DNA of the CDR3 is TGTGCCACCCGTGATGGGGTTAGTCCCGAGCAGTACTTC.

This chain links TRBV7-6 with TRBJ2-7; no clear D. The germline CDR1 and CDR2 sequences are SGHVS and FNYEAQ. Trimming shortened V by 5 bases and J by 5 bases, and 10 bases separated the two germline ends. This CDR3 comprises 12 residues. The CDR3 DNA reads as TGTGCCAGCAGCGATATCGGTCACGAGCAGTACTTC. It is translated as CASSDIGHEQYF.

In its sample, this clonotype was seen many times. The chain combines TRBV15 with TRBJ2-6; D is ambiguous. The V end lost 0 bases, the J end lost 2 bases, and 8 bases lay between the germline ends. CDR3 size: 16 residues. The V gene's germline CDR1 is LNHNV and CDR2 YYDKDF (reference sequence). The CDR3 reads CATSRDQGPGANVLTF. Here the CDR3 DNA reads TGTGCCACCAGCAGAGATCAAGGGCCTGGGGCCAACGTCCTGACTTTC. Variable domain in full (rest from reference TRBV15 and TRBJ2-6): DAMVIQNPRYQVTQFGKPVTLSCSQTLNHNVMYWYQQKSSQAPKLLFHYYDKDFNNEADTPDNFQSRRPNTSFCFLDIRSPGLGDTAMYLCATSRDQGPGANVLTFGAGSRLTVL.

The J gene is TRBJ2-2, the V gene TRBV20-1; 8 bases are shared with TRBD2. Trimming took 6 bases from V and 3 from J; bases not matched to a gene: 9. This CDR3 has 15 residues. Per the germline V gene, CDR1 is DFQATT and CDR2 is SNEGSKA (reference sequence). The CDR3 region is CSAPAAGAHTGELFF. CDR3 sequence (DNA): TGCAGTGCGCCCGCAGCGGGGGCCCACACCGGGGAGCTGTTTTTT.